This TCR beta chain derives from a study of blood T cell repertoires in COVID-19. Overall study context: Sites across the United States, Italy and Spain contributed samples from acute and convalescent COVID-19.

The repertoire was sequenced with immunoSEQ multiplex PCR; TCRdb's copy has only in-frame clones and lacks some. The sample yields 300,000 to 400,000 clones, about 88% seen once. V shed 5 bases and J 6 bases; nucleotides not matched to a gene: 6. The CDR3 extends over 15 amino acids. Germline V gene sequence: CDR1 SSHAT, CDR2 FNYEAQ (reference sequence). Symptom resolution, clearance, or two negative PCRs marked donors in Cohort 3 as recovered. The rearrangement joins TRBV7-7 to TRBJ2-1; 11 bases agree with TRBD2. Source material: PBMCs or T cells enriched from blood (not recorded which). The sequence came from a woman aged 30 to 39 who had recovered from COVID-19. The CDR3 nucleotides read TGTGCCAGCAGCCCCGGACTAGCGGGCCCCAATGAGCAGTTCTTC. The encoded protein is CASSPGLAGPNEQFF.